The T cell receptor (beta chain) described here comes from a study of cytomegalovirus exposure and HLA in healthy donors. As concerns this clone: Its antigen remains unknown.

Notes on the study in general: In a later analysis, first-cohort TCR clusters were found to tend to co-occur in the 90 to 150 validation repertoires.

Only in-frame clones appear in the TCRdb table, and some are missing; sequencing was by immunoSEQ multiplex PCR. This table has about 140,000 clones, 94% appearing once. V shed 7 bases and J shed 4 bases, with 16 bases lying between them. Germline V gene lookup returns CDR1 MNHEY and CDR2 SMNVEV (reference sequence). The CDR3 has 15 residues. The rearrangement joins TRBV27 to TRBJ2-2, with D possibly TRBD2 on 5 matching bases. The clonotype originates from a man younger than 35 in good health and CMV-seropositive. Sequencing was carried out using PBMCs. The CDR3 region is CASTKALGGTGELFF. In DNA form, the CDR3 reads TGTGCCAGCACGAAAGCGCTAGGAGGCACCGGGGAGCTGTTTTTT.